Presented here are 22 T cell receptor beta chains from one specimen sequenced in a study of blood T cell repertoires in COVID-19. Profiling relied on immunoSEQ multiplex PCR, and the TCRdb table lists in-frame clones only, not all of them. The sample carries around 94,000 clones, 84% recorded once. Sequencing was carried out using peripheral blood. Source of these receptors: a man between 40 and 49 years old with active or convalescent COVID-19.

The V gene is TRBV6-6, the J gene TRBJ1-2; 8 bases map to TRBD1. V dropped 5 bases and J dropped 8; count of bases not matched to a gene: 10. The germline V gene has CDR1 MNHNY and CDR2 SVGAGI (reference sequence). This CDR3 comprises 14 residues. This CDR3 reads CASSDPGGAGGYTF. In DNA form, the CDR3 reads TGTGCCAGCAGTGACCCAGGGGGCGCGGGCGGCTACACCTTC.

This sequence joins TRBV5-1 and TRBJ1-2, with D possibly being TRBD1 (5 bases). With 3 bases removed from V and 0 bases from J, the gap between germline ends came to 9 bases. CDR3 length: 14 residues. The germline V gene encodes CDR1 SGHRS and CDR2 YFSETQ. This CDR3 is CASSSQGSNYGYTF. CDR3 nucleotide sequence: TGCGCCAGCAGCTCCCAGGGATCTAACTATGGCTACACCTTC.

This clone showed up just once. The chain has TRBV19 and TRBJ2-2; no clear D. Germline CDR1 LNHDA, CDR2 SQIVND (reference sequence). This CDR3 region has 15 residues. V was clipped by 7 bases and J by 0 bases, with 12 bases between them. The CDR3 region is CASKMGTANTGELFF. The CDR3 DNA reads as TGTGCCAGTAAAATGGGTACAGCGAACACCGGGGAGCTGTTTTTT.

The V call is TRBV4-1, the J call TRBJ1-2, with TRBD1 identical over 8 bases. V lost 0 bases, J lost 1 base, and 7 bases stayed unmatched. Germline V gives CDR1 MGHRA, CDR2 YSYEKL. The CDR3 loop spans 17 amino acids. Written as DNA, the CDR3 is TGCGCCAGCAGCCAAGACCGCGGGACAGGTATTAACTATGGCTACACCTTC. It codes for CASSQDRGTGINYGYTF.

V is TRBV6-5 and J is TRBJ1-2; TRBD1 aligns across 11 bases. Germline assignment: CDR1 MNHEY and CDR2 SVGAGI. V lost 2 bases to trimming and J lost 8 bases; unmatched junction nucleotides: 7. CDR3 length: 15 residues. In nucleotides, the CDR3 is TGTGCCAGCAGTTACCGGGACAGGGGGATGACGGGCTACACCTTC. Protein sequence: CASSYRDRGMTGYTF.

The J gene is TRBJ2-1, the V gene TRBV3-1 (or the pseudogene TRBV3-2); TRBD2 agrees at 14 bases. CDR3 length: 20 residues. Germline V lookup: CDR1 LGHDT, CDR2 YNNKEL (reference sequence). With 5 bases clipped from V and 3 bases from J, the junction kept 15 bases outside the gene matches. The CDR3 is CASSKTGTSGGKSVYNEQFF. For the CDR3, the DNA is TGTGCCAGCAGCAAAACCGGGACTAGCGGGGGCAAATCGGTCTACAATGAGCAGTTCTTC.

The V call is TRBV9, the J call TRBJ2-2; 10 nucleotides match TRBD2. Germline-derived CDR1 and CDR2 are SGDLS and YYNGEE. V gave up 6 bases and J gave up 7 bases; unmatched junction bases: 12. The CDR3 consists of 16 residues. The DNA for the CDR3 is TGTGCCAGCACTGCGCCGGGACTAGCGTCCGTCGGGGAGCTGTTTTTT. Amino acids: CASTAPGLASVGELFF.

V gene TRBV4-2 combines with J gene TRBJ1-1; 8 positions agree with TRBD1. Looked up from germline, CDR1 is LGHNA and CDR2 is YNFKEQ. V was pared by 8 bases and J by 1 base, with 3 bases of the junction left unmatched. The CDR3 consists of 13 residues. CDR3 sequence: CASRQGSNTEAFF. DNA of the CDR3: TGTGCCAGCCGACAGGGGTCGAACACTGAAGCTTTCTTT.

Only one count was recorded for this clone. Here the CDR3 DNA reads TGCGCCAGCAGCCAAGATCCGAGTACGGGCGGGGGAGGGAAAGAGACCCAGTACTTC. It is translated as CASSQDPSTGGGGKETQYF. The chain has TRBV4-1 and TRBJ2-5; TRBD2 agrees at 7 bases. Germline assignment: CDR1 MGHRA and CDR2 YSYEKL. V shed 0 bases and J 3 bases; nucleotides not matched to a gene: 16. The CDR3 covers 19 residues.

The gene calls are TRBV19 and TRBJ1-4; TRBD1 matches 8 bases. The junction had 5 bases not matched to a gene; V was cut back by 7 bases and J by 4 bases. Germline V gene data show CDR1 as LNHDA and CDR2 as SQIVND (reference sequence). The length of the CDR3 is 14 residues. CDR3 DNA: TGTGCCAGTATCGGACAGGGTTATAATGAAAAACTGTTTTTT. Translation gives CASIGQGYNEKLFF.

The CDR3 sequence is CASSPDRLDEQYF. In DNA, the CDR3 is TGCGCCAGCAGCCCGGACAGGCTTGACGAGCAGTACTTC. The V and J genes are TRBV5-1 and TRBJ2-7; 7 nucleotides match TRBD1. Trimming took 4 bases from V and 5 from J; bases not matched to a gene: 6. Germline CDR1 is SGHRS and CDR2 is YFSETQ. This CDR3 has 13 amino acids.

The chain has TRBV7-8 and TRBJ2-5; 14 bases align to TRBD2. This CDR3 is built from 20 residues. Trimming removed 5 bases from V and 4 bases from J; junction bases left unmatched: 18. Germline CDR1 is SGHVS and CDR2 is FQNEAQ. CDR3 DNA: TGTGCCAGCAGCCGAGCCACCAGACTAGCGGGGGGGCTTCGCCCAGAGACCCAGTACTTC. This codes for CASSRATRLAGGLRPETQYF.

The chain couples TRBV6-5 to TRBJ2-7; D might be TRBD1 (6 bases). In germline, CDR1 is MNHEY, CDR2 SVGAGI. The CDR3 runs 15 residues. The ends were cut back, 6 bases at V and 3 bases at J, with 18 bases in the middle. This CDR3 is CASSFLRGNLYEQYF. CDR3 nucleotide sequence: TGTGCCAGCAGCTTCCTTAGGGGGAACCTCTACGAGCAGTACTTC.

The rearrangement uses TRBV4-2 and TRBJ2-1, with TRBD2 matching 12 bases. Germline V gene sequence: CDR1 LGHNA, CDR2 YNFKEQ. Trimming took 0 bases from V and 7 from J; bases not matched to a gene: 7. CDR3 size: 17 residues. In DNA, the CDR3 is TGTGCCAGCAGCCAAGAGTCTAGCGGGGGGGCCCTGAATGAGCAGTTCTTC. Translated, it gives CASSQESSGGALNEQFF.

The chain joins TRBV12-3 or TRBV12-4 to TRBJ1-1; a possible D gene is TRBD1 (5 bases). Trimming took off 4 bases at V and 1 base at J, with 7 bases between the two ends. The CDR3 totals 13 residues. The CDR3 here is CASSWGRNTEAFF. CDR3 DNA sequence: TGTGCCAGCAGTTGGGGCCGGAACACTGAAGCTTTCTTT.

In its sample, this clone was seen a few times. This sequence joins TRBV6-5 and TRBJ1-4, with TRBD1 as a possible D gene (5 bases). CDR1 and CDR2 (germline): MNHEY, SVGAGI. The CDR3 sequence is 15 residues long. The V end was cut by 6 bases, the J end by 0 bases, with 11 bases between. The CDR3 loop is CASRGGSTTNEKLFF. CDR3 coding DNA: TGTGCCAGCAGGGGGGGTTCCACAACTAATGAAAAACTGTTTTTT.

The chain joins TRBV15 to TRBJ2-7; D perhaps matches TRBD1 (5 bases). Trimming took off 5 bases at V and 3 bases at J, with 11 bases between the two ends. Germline CDR1 and CDR2: LNHNV and YYDKDF (reference sequence). This CDR3 is built from 13 residues. CDR3 DNA sequence: TGTGCCACCAGCTCACGAGACAGCTACGAGCAGTACTTC. Protein product: CATSSRDSYEQYF.

This chain joins TRBV2 and TRBJ1-6; no clear D. There are 14 residues in the CDR3. Trimming pared 3 bases from V and 6 bases from J, leaving 9 bases between. The germline gives CDR1 SNHLY, CDR2 FYNNEI. The CDR3 DNA follows: TGTGCCAGCAGTGACCGGGAAGCTAATTCACCCCTCCACTTT. Its protein product is CASSDREANSPLHF. Using reference TRBV2 and TRBJ1-6 for the parts outside the CDR3, the full variable domain is EPEVTQTPSHQVTQMGQEVILRCVPISNHLYFYWYRQILGQKVEFLVSFYNNEISEKSEIFDDQFSVERPDGSNFTLKIRSTKLEDSAMYFCASSDREANSPLHFGNGTRLTVT.

The chain is built from TRBV19 and TRBJ1-2; D may be TRBD1 (6 bases). The ends were cut back, 5 bases at V and 8 bases at J, with 15 bases in the middle. CDR3 length equals 13 residues. In germline, CDR1 is LNHDA, CDR2 SQIVND (reference sequence). Here the CDR3 DNA reads TGTGCCAGTAGTGTGGGTGGGGGCGCCGGCTACACCTTC. This encodes CASSVGGGAGYTF.

The V and J genes are TRBV9 and TRBJ1-2; TRBD1 might be the D (6 bases). Germline CDR1 reads SGDLS; CDR2 reads YYNGEE. The V and J ends lost 4 bases and 5 bases respectively, with 21 bases between them. The CDR3 is 16 residues long. The CDR3, as DNA: TGTGCCAGCAGCCCCCGGGGGGCCGATGTTGTTTATGGCTACACCTTC. It encodes CASSPRGADVVYGYTF.

This clone was counted a few times. V usage is TRBV11-2 and J usage is TRBJ2-2, with TRBD2 identical over 13 bases. Per the germline V gene, CDR1 is SGHAT and CDR2 is FQNNGV. The CDR3 has 17 amino acids. Trimming at V came to 5 bases and at J to 5 bases, leaving 8 bases not matched to a gene. This CDR3 reads CASSQTSGGPLTGELFF. The DNA for the CDR3 is TGTGCCAGCAGCCAGACTAGCGGGGGGCCACTTACCGGGGAGCTGTTTTTT.

The chain uses TRBV9 and TRBJ1-4, with 8 nucleotides matching TRBD1. The CDR3 runs to 16 residues. CDR1 is SGDLS and CDR2 is YYNGEE in the germline V gene. J was trimmed by 7 bases and V by 0 bases; bases with no gene match: 8. The CDR3 DNA follows: TGTGCCAGCAGCGTAGAACAGGGGGACTATGGTGAAAAACTGTTTTTT. Translating gives CASSVEQGDYGEKLFF.